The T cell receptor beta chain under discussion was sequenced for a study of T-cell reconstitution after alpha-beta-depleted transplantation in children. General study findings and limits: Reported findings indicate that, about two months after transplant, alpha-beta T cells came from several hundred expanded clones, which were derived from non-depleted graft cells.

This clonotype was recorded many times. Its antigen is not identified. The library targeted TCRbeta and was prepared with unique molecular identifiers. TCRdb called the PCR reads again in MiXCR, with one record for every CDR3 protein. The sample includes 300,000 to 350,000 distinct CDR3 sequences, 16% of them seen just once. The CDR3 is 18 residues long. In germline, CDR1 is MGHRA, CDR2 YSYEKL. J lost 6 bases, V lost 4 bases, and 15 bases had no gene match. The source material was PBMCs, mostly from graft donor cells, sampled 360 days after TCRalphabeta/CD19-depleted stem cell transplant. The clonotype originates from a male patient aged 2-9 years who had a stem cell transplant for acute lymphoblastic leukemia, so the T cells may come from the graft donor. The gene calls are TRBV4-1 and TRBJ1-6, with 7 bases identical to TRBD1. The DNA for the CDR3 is TGCGCCAGCAGCCTTAGACCTCGAGGACAGGCGATTAATTCACCCCTCCACTTT. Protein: CASSLRPRGQAINSPLHF.